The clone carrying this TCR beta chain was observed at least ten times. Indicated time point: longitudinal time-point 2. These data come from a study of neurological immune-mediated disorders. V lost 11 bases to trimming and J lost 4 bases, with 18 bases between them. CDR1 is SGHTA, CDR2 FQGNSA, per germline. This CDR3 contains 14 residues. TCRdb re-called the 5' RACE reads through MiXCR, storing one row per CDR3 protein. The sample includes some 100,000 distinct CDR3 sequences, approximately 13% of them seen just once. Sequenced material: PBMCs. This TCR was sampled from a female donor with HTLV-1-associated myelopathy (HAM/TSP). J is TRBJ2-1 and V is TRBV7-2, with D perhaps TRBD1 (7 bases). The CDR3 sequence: CAVIRGAEYNEQFF. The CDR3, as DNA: TGTGCCGTCATCAGGGGGGCCGAATACAATGAGCAGTTCTTC.